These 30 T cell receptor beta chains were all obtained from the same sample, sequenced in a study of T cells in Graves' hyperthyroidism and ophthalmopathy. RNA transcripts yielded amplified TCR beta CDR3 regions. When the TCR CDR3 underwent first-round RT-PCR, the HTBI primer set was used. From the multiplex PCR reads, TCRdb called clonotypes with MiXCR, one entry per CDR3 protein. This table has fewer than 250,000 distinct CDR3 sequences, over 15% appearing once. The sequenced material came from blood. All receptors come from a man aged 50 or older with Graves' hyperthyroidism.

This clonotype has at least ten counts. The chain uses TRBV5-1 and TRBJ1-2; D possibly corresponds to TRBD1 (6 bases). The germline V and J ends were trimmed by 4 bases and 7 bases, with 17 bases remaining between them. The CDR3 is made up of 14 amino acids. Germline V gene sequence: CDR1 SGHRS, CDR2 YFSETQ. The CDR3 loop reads CASSNGGGDGGYTF. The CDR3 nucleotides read TGCGCCAGCAGCAACGGGGGGGGCGATGGTGGCTACACCTTC. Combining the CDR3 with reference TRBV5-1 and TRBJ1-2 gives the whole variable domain KAGVTQTPRYLIKTRGQQVTLSCSPISGHRSVSWYQQTPGQGLQFLFEYFSETQRNKGNFPGRFSGRQFSNSRSEMNVSTLELGDSALYLCASSNGGGDGGYTFGSGTRLTVV.

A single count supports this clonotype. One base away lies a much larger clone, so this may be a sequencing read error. The CDR3 here is CAGSLGGHNTGELFF. In nucleotides, the CDR3 is TGCGCCGGCAGCTTGGGTGGGCATAACACCGGGGAGCTGTTTTTT. The V and J genes are TRBV11-2 and TRBJ2-2, with unresolved D. In germline, CDR1 is SGHAT, CDR2 FQNNGV. This CDR3 has 15 residues.

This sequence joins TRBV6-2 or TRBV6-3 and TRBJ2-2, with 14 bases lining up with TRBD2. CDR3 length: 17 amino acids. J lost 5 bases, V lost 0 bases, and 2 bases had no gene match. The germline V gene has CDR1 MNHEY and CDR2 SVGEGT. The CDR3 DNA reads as TGTGCCAGCAGTTACTCTGGACTAGCGGGAGGAACCGGGGAGCTGTTTTTT. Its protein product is CASSYSGLAGGTGELFF.

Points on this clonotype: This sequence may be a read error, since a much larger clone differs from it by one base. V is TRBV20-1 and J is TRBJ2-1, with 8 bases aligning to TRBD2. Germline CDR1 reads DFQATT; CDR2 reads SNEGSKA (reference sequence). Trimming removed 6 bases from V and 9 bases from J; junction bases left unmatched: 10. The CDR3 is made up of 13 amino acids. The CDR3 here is CSARASGFGEQFF. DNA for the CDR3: TGCAGTGCCAGGGCTAGCGGGTTTGGTGAGCAGTTCTTC.

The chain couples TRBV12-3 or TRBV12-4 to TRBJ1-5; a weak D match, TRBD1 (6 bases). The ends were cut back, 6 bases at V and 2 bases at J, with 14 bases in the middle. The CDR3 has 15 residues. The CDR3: CASSLGARGNQPQHF. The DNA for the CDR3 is TGTGCCAGCAGCTTGGGGGCCCGAGGCAATCAGCCCCAGCATTTT.

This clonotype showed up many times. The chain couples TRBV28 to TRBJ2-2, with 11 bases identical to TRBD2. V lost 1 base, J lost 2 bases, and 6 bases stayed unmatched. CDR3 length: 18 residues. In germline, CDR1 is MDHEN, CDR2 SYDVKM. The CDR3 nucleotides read TGTGCCAGCAGTTTATCTCCGACTAGCGGGATTAACACCGGGGAGCTGTTTTTT. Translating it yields CASSLSPTSGINTGELFF.

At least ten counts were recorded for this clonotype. Written as DNA, the CDR3 is TGTGCCAGCAGCCCACCCGGGGCAGAAGCTTTCTTT. Translating gives CASSPPGAEAFF. This chain links TRBV5-6 with TRBJ1-1; TRBD1 might be the D (5 bases). The V gene lost 4 bases and the J gene lost 8 bases, with 12 bases spanning the gap. The CDR3 runs 12 residues. The V gene's germline CDR1 is SGHDT and CDR2 YYEEEE.

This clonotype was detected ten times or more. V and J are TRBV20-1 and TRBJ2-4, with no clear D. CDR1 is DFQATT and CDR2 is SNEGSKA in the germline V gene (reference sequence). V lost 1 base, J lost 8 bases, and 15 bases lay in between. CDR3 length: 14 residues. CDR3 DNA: TGCAGTGCTAGAGGCCCGCGGCTTGGACACATTCAGTACTTC. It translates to CSARGPRLGHIQYF.

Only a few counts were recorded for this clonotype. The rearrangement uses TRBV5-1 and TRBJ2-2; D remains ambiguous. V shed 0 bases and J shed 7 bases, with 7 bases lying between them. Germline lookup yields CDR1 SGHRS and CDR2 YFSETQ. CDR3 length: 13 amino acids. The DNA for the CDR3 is TGCGCCAGCAGCTTGGGTCCGGACGGGGAGCTGTTTTTT. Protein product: CASSLGPDGELFF.

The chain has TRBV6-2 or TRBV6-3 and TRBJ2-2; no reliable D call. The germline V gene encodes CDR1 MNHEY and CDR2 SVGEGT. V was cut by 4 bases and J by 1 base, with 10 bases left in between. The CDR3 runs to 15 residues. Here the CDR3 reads CASSCDGENTGELFF. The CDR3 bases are TGTGCCAGCAGTTGCGATGGGGAGAACACCGGGGAGCTGTTTTTT.

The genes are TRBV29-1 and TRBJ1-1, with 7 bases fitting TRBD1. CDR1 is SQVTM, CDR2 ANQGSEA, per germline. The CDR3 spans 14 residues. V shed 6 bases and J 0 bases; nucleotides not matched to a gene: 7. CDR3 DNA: TGCAGCGTGGGGACAGTAGATTTGAACACTGAAGCTTTCTTT. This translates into CSVGTVDLNTEAFF.

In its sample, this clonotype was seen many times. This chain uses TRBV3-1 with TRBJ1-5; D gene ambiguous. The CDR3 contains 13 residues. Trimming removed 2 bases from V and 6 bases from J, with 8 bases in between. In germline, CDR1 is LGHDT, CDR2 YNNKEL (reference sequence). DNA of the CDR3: TGTGCCAGCAGCCAAATTTCTGGTCAGCCCCAGCATTTT. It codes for CASSQISGQPQHF.

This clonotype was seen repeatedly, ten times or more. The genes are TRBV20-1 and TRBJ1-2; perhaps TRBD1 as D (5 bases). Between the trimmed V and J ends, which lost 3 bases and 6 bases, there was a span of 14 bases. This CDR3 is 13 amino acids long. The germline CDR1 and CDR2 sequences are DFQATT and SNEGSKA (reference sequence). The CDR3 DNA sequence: TGCAGTGCTAGCGTCCAGGGATGGGATGGCTACACCTTC. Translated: CSASVQGWDGYTF.

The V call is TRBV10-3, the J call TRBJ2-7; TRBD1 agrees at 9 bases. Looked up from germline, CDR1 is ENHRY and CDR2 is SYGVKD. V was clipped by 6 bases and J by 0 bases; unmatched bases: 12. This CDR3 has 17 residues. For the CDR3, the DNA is TGTGCCATCAGCCCTCATACCGGGACAGGGACCTCCTACGAGCAGTACTTC. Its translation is CAISPHTGTGTSYEQYF.

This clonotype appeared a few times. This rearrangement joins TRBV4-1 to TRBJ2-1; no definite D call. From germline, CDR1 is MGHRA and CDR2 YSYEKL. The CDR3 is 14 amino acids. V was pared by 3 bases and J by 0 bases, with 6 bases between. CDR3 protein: CASSQSNSYNEQFF. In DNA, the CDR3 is TGCGCCAGCAGCCAGTCCAACTCCTACAATGAGCAGTTCTTC.

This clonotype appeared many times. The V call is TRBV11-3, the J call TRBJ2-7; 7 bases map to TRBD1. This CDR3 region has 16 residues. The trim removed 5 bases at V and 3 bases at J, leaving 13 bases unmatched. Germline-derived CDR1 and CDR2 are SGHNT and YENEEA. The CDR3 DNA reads TGTGCCAGCAGCCTCCGAGCCGGGACAGCCCTCTACGAGCAGTACTTC. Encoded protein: CASSLRAGTALYEQYF.

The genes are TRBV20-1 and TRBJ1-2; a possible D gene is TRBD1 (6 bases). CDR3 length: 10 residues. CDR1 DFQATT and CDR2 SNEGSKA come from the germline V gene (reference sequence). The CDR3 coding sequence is TGCGGTCCTTTAGGGGGAGGCTACACCTTC. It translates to CGPLGGGYTF.

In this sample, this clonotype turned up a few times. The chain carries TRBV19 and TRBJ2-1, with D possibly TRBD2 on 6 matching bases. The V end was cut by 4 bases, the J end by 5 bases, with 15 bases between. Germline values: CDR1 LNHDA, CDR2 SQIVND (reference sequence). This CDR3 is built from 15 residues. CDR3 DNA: TGTGCCAGTAGTAACTGGGGTAGCGGTGACAATGAGCAGTTCTTC. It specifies CASSNWGSGDNEQFF.

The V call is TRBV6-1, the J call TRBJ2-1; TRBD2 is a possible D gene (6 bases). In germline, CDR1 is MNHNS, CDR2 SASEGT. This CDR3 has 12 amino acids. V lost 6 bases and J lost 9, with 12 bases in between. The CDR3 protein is CASSSGLSEQFF. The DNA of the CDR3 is TGTGCCAGCAGCTCGGGACTCAGTGAGCAGTTCTTC.

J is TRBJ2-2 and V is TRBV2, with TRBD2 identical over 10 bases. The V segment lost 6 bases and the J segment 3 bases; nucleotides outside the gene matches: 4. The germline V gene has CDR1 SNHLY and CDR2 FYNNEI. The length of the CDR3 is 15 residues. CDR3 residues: CASSPGLADTGELFF. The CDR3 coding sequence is TGTGCCAGCAGCCCCGGACTAGCGGACACCGGGGAGCTGTTTTTT.

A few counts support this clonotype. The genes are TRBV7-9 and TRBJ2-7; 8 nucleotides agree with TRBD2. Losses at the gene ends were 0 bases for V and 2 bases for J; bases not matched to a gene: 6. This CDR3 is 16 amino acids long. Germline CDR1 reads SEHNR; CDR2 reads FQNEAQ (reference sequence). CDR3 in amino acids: CASSLAASGSTYEQYF. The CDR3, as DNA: TGTGCCAGCAGCTTAGCGGCTAGCGGGTCAACCTACGAGCAGTACTTC.

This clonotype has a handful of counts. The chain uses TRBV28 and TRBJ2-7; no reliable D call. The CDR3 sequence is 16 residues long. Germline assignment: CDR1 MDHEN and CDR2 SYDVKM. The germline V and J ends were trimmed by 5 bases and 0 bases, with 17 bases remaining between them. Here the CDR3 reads CASSAPSRRSSYEQYF. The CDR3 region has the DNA TGTGCCAGCAGTGCCCCGTCCAGGCGGAGCTCCTACGAGCAGTACTTC.

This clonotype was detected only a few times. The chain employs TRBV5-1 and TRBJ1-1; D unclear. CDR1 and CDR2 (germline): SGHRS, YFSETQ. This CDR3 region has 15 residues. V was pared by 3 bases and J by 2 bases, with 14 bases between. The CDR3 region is CASSWAGPYNTEAFF. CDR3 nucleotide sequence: TGCGCCAGCAGCTGGGCCGGGCCCTACAACACTGAAGCTTTCTTT. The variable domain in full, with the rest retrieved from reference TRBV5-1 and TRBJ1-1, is KAGVTQTPRYLIKTRGQQVTLSCSPISGHRSVSWYQQTPGQGLQFLFEYFSETQRNKGNFPGRFSGRQFSNSRSEMNVSTLELGDSALYLCASSWAGPYNTEAFFGQGTRLTVV.

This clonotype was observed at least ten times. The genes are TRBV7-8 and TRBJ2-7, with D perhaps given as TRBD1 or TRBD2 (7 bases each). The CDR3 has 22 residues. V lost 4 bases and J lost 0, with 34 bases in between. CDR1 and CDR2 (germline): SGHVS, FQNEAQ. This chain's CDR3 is CASSSRLFGLADRQGSSYEQYF. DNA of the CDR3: TGTGCCAGCAGCTCTCGATTATTTGGTCTAGCGGACCGACAGGGAAGCTCCTACGAGCAGTACTTC.

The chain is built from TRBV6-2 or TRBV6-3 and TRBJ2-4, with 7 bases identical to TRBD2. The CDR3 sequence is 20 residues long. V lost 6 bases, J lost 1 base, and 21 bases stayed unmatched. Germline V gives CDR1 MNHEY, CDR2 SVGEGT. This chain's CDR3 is CASRVTPSLGRESAKNIQYF. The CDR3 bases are TGTGCCAGCAGAGTTACTCCCTCTTTGGGGCGGGAGTCGGCCAAAAACATTCAGTACTTC.

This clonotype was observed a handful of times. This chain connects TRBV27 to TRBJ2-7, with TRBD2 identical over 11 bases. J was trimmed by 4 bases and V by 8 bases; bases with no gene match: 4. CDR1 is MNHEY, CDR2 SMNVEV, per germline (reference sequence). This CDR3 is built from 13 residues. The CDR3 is CASGLAGGYEQYF. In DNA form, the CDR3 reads TGTGCCAGCGGATTAGCGGGAGGGTACGAGCAGTACTTC.

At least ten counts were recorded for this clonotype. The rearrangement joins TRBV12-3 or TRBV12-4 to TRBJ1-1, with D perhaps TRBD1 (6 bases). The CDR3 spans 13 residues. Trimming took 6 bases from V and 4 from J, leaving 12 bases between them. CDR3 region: CASSRTASTEAFF. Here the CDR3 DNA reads TGTGCCAGCAGCCGGACAGCTTCCACTGAAGCTTTCTTT.

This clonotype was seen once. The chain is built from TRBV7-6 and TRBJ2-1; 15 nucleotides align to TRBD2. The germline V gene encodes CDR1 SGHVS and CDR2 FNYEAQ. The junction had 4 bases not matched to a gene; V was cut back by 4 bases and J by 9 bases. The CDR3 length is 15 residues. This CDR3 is CASSYGTSGRSEQFF. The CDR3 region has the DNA TGTGCCAGCAGCTACGGGACTAGCGGGAGGAGTGAGCAGTTCTTC. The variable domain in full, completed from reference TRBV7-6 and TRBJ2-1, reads GAGVSQSPRYKVTKRGQDVALRCDPISGHVSLYWYRQALGQGPEFLTYFNYEAQQDKSGLPNDRFSAERPEGSISTLTIQRTEQRDSAMYRCASSYGTSGRSEQFFGPGTRLTVL.

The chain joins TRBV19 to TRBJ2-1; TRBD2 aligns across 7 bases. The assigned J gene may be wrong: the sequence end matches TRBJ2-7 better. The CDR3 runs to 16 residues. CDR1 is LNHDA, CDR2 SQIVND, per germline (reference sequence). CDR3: CASSLPSGNSYNEQYF. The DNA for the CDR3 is TGTGCCAGTAGCCTTCCTAGCGGAAACTCCTACAATGAGCAGTACTTC.

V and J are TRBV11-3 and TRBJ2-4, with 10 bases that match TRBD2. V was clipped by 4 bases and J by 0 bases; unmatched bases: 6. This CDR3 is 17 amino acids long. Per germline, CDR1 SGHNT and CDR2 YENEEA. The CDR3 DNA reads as TGTGCCAGCAGCTCCTGGACTAGCGGTCTAGCCAAAAACATTCAGTACTTC. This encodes CASSSWTSGLAKNIQYF.